This T cell receptor (beta chain) originates from a study of cytomegalovirus exposure and HLA in healthy donors. Study-level points and caveats: The authors listed 164 TCR beta chains as cytomegalovirus-associated.

Concerning this clone itself: Its target is not known.

The protocol was immunoSEQ multiplex PCR, while the TCRdb copy is restricted to in-frame clones and leaves out a portion. Of over 50,000 clones in the sample, 80% to 95% were seen once. V gave up 0 bases and J gave up 1 base; unmatched junction bases: 2. The CDR3 spans 16 residues. Per the germline V gene, CDR1 is SGDLS and CDR2 is YYNGEE. Donors came from a validation cohort of 90 to 150 subjects, distinct from the first 666-subject cohort. This sequence originates from a man aged 18-30 years in good health and CMV-seropositive. The rearrangement links TRBV9 to TRBJ1-3, with TRBD1 matching 9 bases. The sample comprised PBMCs. The CDR3 coding sequence is TGTGCCAGCAGCGTAGAAGGGACAGGGTCTGGAAACACCATATATTTT. Its translation: CASSVEGTGSGNTIYF.